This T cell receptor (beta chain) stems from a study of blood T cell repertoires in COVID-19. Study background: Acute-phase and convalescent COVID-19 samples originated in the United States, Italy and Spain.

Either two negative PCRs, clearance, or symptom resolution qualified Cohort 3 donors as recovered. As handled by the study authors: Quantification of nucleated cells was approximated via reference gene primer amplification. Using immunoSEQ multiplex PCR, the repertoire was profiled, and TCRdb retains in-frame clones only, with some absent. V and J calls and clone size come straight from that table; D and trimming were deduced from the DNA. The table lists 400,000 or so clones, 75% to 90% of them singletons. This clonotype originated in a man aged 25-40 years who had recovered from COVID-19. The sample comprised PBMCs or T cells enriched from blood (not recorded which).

CDR3 sequence reads: CASGSGLLYGYTF. DNA for the CDR3: TGTGCTAGTGGTTCCGGACTCCTATATGGCTACACCTTC. The rearrangement links TRBV12-5 to TRBJ1-2; D is unclear. The CDR3 has 13 residues. CDR1 LGHNT and CDR2 FRNRAP come from the germline V gene. Trimming shortened V by 4 bases and J by 5 bases, and 11 bases separated the two germline ends.